This T cell receptor (beta chain) was profiled in a study of blood T cell repertoires in COVID-19. At the level of the study: Whether acute or convalescent, the COVID-19 samples came from the United States, Italy and Spain.

Germline loops: CDR1 LGHDT, CDR2 YNNKEL (reference sequence). The V segment lost 3 bases and the J segment 6 bases; nucleotides outside the gene matches: 9. The CDR3 loop spans 15 amino acids. Sequencing was performed with immunoSEQ multiplex PCR; in TCRdb, only in-frame clones are kept and a portion is missing. The data show about 180,000 clones, approximately 85% seen once. Clinical histories supplied by participants themselves formed the basis of cohort assignment. This sequence was found in a woman aged 25-40 years who had recovered from COVID-19. Sequencing was performed on PBMCs or T cells enriched from blood (not recorded which). The chain combines TRBV3-1 (or the pseudogene TRBV3-2) with TRBJ2-7, with 9 bases lining up with TRBD1. The CDR3: CASSHSGDREAEQYF. For the CDR3, the DNA is TGTGCCAGCAGCCATTCGGGGGACAGGGAAGCCGAGCAGTACTTC.